This is a list of T cell receptor beta chains from one sample in a study of cytomegalovirus exposure and HLA in healthy donors. Generated by immunoSEQ multiplex PCR, the TCRdb table keeps only in-frame clones and is missing some. The table shows about 190,000 clones, with 70% to 90% occurring only once. Input material: PBMCs. These receptors all come from a woman aged 25 to 39 in good health and CMV-seronegative. Both conserved end residues are part of each CDR3. A D gene is named only where the DNA matches it firmly. For some rows the clone size is stated as once, few or many, or as a class when expanded; others skip it.

cdr3_nt	cdr3_aa	clone_size	v_call	j_call	d_call
TGTGCCAGTAGGGCAGACAGGGGGCCCTATGGCTACACCTTC	CASRADRGPYGYTF	.	TRBV19	TRBJ1-2	TRBD1
TGTGCCAGCAGCTTAGTGGTCGGGGTCACAGATACGCAGTATTTT	CASSLVVGVTDTQYF	.	TRBV7-9	TRBJ2-3	.
TGTGCCAGCAATACAGGTGCATACCAGCCCCAGCATTTT	CASNTGAYQPQHF	.	TRBV28	TRBJ1-5	.
TGTGCCAGCAGCTCGAGGACAGCCTACGAGCAGTACTTC	CASSSRTAYEQYF	.	TRBV7-8	TRBJ2-7	.
TGTGCCAGCAGCTTAGCGGCCAGGGGTGAAGCTTTCTTT	CASSLAARGEAFF	.	TRBV11-1	TRBJ1-1	.
TGTGCCAGCAGTTTGTATGAACTAGATGGCTACACCTTC	CASSLYELDGYTF	.	TRBV28	TRBJ1-2	.
TGTGCCAGCGCCCGGGAGCCGGCCAATGAGCAGTTCTTC	CASAREPANEQFF	.	TRBV6-1	TRBJ2-1	.
TGTGCCAGCAGCGTAGGAGGTTCTGATACGCAGTATTTT	CASSVGGSDTQYF	once	TRBV9	TRBJ2-3	.
TGTGCCAGCAGCTCGGGACTAGCAACAGATACGCAGTATTTT	CASSSGLATDTQYF	.	TRBV7-9	TRBJ2-3	TRBD2
TGTGCCAGCAGGACCGGGACTAGCGGCACAGATACGCAGTATTTT	CASRTGTSGTDTQYF	.	TRBV6-1	TRBJ2-3	TRBD2
TGTGCCTGGAGACAGGAAGAGACCCAGTACTTC	CAWRQEETQYF	.	TRBV30	TRBJ2-5	.
TGTGCCAGCAGTTACTTAGCGGCTGTTAACTATGGCTACACCTTC	CASSYLAAVNYGYTF	.	TRBV6-5	TRBJ1-2	.
TGTGCCAGCAGTTTAGCCGGACTCGGGGTTTACACCTTC	CASSLAGLGVYTF	.	TRBV28	TRBJ1-2	.
TGTGCCAGTAGTATGGGCCTACGAGAAGCTTTCTTT	CASSMGLREAFF	once	TRBV19	TRBJ1-1	.
TGTGCCAGCAGGGGGGCCCCTATAACATACGAGCAGTACTTC	CASRGAPITYEQYF	.	TRBV28	TRBJ2-7	.
TGTGCCAGCAGCAAAGGGACTAGTGTAGGGGGGGAGACCCAGTACTTC	CASSKGTSVGGETQYF	.	TRBV9	TRBJ2-5	TRBD2
TGCGCCAGCAGCTTTTCTAGCACAGATACGCAGTATTTT	CASSFSSTDTQYF	.	TRBV5-1	TRBJ2-3	.
TGTGCCAGCAAGGAATACGGGAACAACTACGAGCAGTACTTC	CASKEYGNNYEQYF	once	TRBV2	TRBJ2-7	.
TGTGCCAGCAGTGTAAGCGGGGGCACCGGGGAGCTGTTTTTT	CASSVSGGTGELFF	.	TRBV2	TRBJ2-2	TRBD2
TGTGCCAGTAGTATCAGAAGGGAGAATGAGCAGTTCTTC	CASSIRRENEQFF	.	TRBV19	TRBJ2-1	.
TGTGCCAGCAGTGCTCAGGGTACTGAAGCTTTCTTT	CASSAQGTEAFF	.	TRBV2	TRBJ1-1	.
TGTGCCAGCAGCTTAGACGGGAACTCCTACAATGAGCAGTTCTTC	CASSLDGNSYNEQFF	.	TRBV7-6	TRBJ2-1	.
TGTGCCACCAGCAGGAACAGGGGGAGCTCCTACGAGCAGTACTTC	CATSRNRGSSYEQYF	.	TRBV15	TRBJ2-7	TRBD1
TGTGCCAGCAGCTTGGGGCGGACAGGGGCTTTGGAAAAACTGTTTTTT	CASSLGRTGALEKLFF	.	TRBV5-6	TRBJ1-4	TRBD1
TGTGCCAGCAGCTTGATTCAGGGGTATGGCTACACCTTC	CASSLIQGYGYTF	.	TRBV5-5	TRBJ1-2	.